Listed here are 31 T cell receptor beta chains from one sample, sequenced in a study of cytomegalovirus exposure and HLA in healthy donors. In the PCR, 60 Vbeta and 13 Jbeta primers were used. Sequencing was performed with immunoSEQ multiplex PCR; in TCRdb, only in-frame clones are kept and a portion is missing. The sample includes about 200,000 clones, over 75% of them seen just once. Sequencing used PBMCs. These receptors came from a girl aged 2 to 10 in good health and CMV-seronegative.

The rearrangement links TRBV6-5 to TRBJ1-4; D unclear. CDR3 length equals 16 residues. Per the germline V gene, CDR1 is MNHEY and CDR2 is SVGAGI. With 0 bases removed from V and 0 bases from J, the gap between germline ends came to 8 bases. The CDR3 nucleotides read TGTGCCAGCAGTTACTCGTTTTCTGCAACTAATGAAAAACTGTTTTTT. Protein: CASSYSFSATNEKLFF.

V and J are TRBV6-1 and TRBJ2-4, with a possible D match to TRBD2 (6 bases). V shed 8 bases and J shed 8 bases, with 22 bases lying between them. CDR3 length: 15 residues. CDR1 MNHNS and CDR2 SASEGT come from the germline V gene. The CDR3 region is CASHKVGDPGDIQYF. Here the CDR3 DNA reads TGTGCCAGCCACAAAGTAGGGGACCCGGGGGACATTCAGTACTTC.

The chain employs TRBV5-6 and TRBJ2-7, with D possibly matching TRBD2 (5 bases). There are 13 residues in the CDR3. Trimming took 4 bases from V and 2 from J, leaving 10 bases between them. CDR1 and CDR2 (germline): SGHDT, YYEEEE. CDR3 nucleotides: TGTGCCAGCAGCCCGAGCGGAACCTACGAGCAGTACTTC. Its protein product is CASSPSGTYEQYF.

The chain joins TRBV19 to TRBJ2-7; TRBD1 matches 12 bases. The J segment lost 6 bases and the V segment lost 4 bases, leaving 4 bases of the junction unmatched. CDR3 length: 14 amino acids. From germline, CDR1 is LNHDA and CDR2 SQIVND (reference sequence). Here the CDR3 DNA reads TGTGCCAGTAGTACCGGGACAGGGGGCCGCGAGCAGTACTTC. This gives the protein CASSTGTGGREQYF. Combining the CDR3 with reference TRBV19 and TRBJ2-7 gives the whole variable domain DGGITQSPKYLFRKEGQNVTLSCEQNLNHDAMYWYRQDPGQGLRLIYYSQIVNDFQKGDIAEGYSVSREKKESFPLTVTSAQKNPTAFYLCASSTGTGGREQYFGPGTRLTVT.

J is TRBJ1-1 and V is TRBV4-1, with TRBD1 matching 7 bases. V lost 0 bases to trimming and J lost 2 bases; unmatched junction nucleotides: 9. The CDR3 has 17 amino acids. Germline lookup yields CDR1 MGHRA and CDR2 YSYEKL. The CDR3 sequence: CASSQDVGDSLNTEAFF. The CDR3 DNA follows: TGCGCCAGCAGCCAAGACGTGGGGGACAGCTTAAACACTGAAGCTTTCTTT.

As DNA, the CDR3 is TGTGCCAGCAGGTGGAGATCTGAAGCTTTCTTT. It yields the protein CASRWRSEAFF. The chain employs TRBV6-1 and TRBJ1-1; D is uncertain. This CDR3 is built from 11 residues. The germline gives CDR1 MNHNS, CDR2 SASEGT. V was pared by 6 bases and J by 6 bases, with 8 bases between.

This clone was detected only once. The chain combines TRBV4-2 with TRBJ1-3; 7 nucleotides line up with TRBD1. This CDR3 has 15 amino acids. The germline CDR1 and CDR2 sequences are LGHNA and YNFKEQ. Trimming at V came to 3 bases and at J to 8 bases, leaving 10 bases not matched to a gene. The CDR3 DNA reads TGTGCCAGCAGCCAGAGACAGGGAGGTATTGACACCATATATTTT. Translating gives CASSQRQGGIDTIYF.

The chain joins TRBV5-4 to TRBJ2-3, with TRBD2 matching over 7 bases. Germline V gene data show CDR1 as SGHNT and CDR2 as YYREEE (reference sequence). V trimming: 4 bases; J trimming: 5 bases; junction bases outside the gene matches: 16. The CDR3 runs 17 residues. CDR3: CASSGGLGRAKLDTQYF. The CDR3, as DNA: TGTGCCAGCAGCGGCGGCCTTGGGAGGGCCAAGTTAGATACGCAGTATTTT.

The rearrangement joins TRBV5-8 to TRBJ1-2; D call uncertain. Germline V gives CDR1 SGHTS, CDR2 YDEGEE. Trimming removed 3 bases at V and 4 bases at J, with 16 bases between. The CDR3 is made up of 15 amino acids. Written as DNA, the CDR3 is TGTGCCAGCAGCTCGAGGAAAGGAGCGCTCTATGGCTACACCTTC. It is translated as CASSSRKGALYGYTF.

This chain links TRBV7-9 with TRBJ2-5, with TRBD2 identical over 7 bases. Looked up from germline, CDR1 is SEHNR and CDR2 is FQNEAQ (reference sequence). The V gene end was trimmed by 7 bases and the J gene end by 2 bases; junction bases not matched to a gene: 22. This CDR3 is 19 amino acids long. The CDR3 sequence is CASTSSGAWVASGQETQYF. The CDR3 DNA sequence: TGTGCCAGCACATCCTCAGGCGCATGGGTGGCTAGCGGACAAGAGACCCAGTACTTC. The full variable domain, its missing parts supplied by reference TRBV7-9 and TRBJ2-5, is DTGVSQNPRHKITKRGQNVTFRCDPISEHNRLYWYRQTLGQGPEFLTYFQNEAQLEKSRLLSDRFSAERPKGSFSTLEIQRTEQGDSAMYLCASTSSGAWVASGQETQYFGPGTRLLVL.

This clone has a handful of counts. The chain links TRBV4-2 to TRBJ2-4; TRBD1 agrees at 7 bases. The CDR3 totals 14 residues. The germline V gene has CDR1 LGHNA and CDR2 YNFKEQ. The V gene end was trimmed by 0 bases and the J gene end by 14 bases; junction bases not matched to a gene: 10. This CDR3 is CASSQEVGIDREYF. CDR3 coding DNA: TGTGCCAGCAGCCAAGAAGTGGGGATAGACAGGGAGTACTTC.

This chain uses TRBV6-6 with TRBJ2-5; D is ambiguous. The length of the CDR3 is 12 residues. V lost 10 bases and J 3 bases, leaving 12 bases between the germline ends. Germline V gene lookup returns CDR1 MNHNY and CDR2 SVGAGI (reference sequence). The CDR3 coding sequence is TGTGCCACTCGGTGGGCCGAAGAGACCCAGTACTTC. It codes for CATRWAEETQYF.

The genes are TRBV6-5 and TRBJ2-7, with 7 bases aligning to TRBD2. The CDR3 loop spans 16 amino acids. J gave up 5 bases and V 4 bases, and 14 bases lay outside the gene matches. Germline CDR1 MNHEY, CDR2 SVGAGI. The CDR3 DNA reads TGTGCCAGCAGTTTTAGGTACGGGAGGAACGGCGACGAGCAGTACTTC. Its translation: CASSFRYGRNGDEQYF.

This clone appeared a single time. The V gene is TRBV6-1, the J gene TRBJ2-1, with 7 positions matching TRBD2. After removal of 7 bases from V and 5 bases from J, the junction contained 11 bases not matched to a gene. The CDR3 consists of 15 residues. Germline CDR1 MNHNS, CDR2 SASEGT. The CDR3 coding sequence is TGTGCCAGCACACGACTAGCCGGGGCAAACAATGAGCAGTTCTTC. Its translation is CASTRLAGANNEQFF.

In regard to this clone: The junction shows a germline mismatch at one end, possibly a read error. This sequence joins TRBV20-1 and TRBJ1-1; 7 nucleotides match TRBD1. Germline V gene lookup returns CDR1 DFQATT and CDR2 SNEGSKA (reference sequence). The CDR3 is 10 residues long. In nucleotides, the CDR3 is TGCAGTGCTGAGGGAGTTTACAGGGGATTT. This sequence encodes CSAEGVYRGF.

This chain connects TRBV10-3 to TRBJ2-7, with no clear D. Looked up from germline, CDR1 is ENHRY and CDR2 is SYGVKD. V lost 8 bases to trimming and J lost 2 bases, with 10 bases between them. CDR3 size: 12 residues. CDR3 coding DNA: TGTGCCATCGGCCAGGTCACCTACGAGCAGTACTTC. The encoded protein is CAIGQVTYEQYF.

The CDR3 here is CASSLTGTGTSNQPQHF. CDR3 in DNA: TGTGCCAGCAGCTTGACCGGGACAGGAACTAGCAATCAGCCCCAGCATTTT. The V call is TRBV5-5, the J call TRBJ1-5; 8 nucleotides agree with TRBD1. Per the germline V gene, CDR1 is SGHKS and CDR2 is YYEKEE (reference sequence). The CDR3 runs 17 residues. Unmatched junction bases numbered 6, after V lost 1 base and J lost 0 bases.

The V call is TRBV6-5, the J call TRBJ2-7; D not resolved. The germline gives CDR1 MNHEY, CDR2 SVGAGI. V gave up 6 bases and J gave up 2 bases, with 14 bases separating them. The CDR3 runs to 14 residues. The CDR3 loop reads CASSYGPQAYEQYF. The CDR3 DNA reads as TGTGCCAGCAGCTACGGGCCCCAGGCCTACGAGCAGTACTTC.

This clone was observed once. The CDR3 DNA sequence: TGTGCCAGCAGCTTGTCACAGATTAATTCACCCCTCCACTTT. Its protein product is CASSLSQINSPLHF. The V and J genes are TRBV5-6 and TRBJ1-6; D not resolved. Germline CDR1 is SGHDT and CDR2 is YYEEEE. Trimming stripped 1 base from V and 6 bases from J, with 8 bases between. The CDR3 spans 14 residues. The whole variable domain, filled in from reference TRBV5-6 and TRBJ1-6, reads DAGVTQSPTHLIKTRGQQVTLRCSPKSGHDTVSWYQQALGQGPQFIFQYYEEEERQRGNFPDRFSGHQFPNYSSELNVNALLLGDSALYLCASSLSQINSPLHFGNGTRLTVT.

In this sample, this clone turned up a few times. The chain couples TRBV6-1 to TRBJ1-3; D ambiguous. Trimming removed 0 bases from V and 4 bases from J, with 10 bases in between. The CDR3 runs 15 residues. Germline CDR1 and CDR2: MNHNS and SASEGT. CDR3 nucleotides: TGTGCCAGCAGTGAAGCGCTCGACTCAGGAAACACCATATATTTT. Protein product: CASSEALDSGNTIYF.

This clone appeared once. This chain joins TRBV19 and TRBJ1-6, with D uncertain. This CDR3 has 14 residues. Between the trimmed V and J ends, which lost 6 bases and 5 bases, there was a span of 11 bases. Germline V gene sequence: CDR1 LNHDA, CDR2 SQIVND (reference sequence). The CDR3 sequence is CASRAGANNSPLHF. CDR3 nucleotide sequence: TGTGCCAGTAGGGCCGGAGCAAATAATTCACCCCTCCACTTT.

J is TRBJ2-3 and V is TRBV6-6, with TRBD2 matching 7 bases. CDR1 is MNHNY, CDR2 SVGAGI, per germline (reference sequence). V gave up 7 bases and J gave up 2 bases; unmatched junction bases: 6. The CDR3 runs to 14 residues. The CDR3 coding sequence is TGTGCCAGCATGGAACGGGGGGACACAGATACGCAGTATTTT. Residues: CASMERGDTDTQYF.

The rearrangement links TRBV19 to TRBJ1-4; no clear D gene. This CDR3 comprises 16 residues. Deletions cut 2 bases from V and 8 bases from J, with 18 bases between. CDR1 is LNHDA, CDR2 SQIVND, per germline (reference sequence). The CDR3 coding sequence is TGTGCCAGTAGTATACGGTCGTCGGCAATCGGGGAAAAACTGTTTTTT. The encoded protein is CASSIRSSAIGEKLFF.

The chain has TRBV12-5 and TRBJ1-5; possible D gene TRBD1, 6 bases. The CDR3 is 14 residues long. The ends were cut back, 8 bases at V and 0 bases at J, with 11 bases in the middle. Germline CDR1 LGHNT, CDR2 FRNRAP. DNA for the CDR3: TGTGCTAGTTCGACAGGATATAGCAATCAGCCCCAGCATTTT. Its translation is CASSTGYSNQPQHF.

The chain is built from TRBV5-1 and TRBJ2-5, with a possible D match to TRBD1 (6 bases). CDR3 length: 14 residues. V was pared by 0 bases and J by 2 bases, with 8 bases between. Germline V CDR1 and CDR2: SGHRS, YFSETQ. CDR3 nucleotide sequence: TGCGCCAGCAGCTTGGCCAGGGGACAAGAGACCCAGTACTTC. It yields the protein CASSLARGQETQYF.

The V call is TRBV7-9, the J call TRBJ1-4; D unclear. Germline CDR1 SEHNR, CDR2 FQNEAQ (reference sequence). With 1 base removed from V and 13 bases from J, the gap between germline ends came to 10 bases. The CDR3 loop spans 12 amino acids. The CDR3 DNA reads TGTGCCAGCAGCTTAGTCGAGGATCGACTGTTTTTT. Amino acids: CASSLVEDRLFF.

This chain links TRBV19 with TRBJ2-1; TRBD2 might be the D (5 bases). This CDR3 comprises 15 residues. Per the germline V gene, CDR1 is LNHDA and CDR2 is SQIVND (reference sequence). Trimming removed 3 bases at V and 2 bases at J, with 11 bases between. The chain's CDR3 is CASSMVASTYNEQFF. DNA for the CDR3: TGTGCCAGTAGTATGGTGGCTAGCACCTACAATGAGCAGTTCTTC.

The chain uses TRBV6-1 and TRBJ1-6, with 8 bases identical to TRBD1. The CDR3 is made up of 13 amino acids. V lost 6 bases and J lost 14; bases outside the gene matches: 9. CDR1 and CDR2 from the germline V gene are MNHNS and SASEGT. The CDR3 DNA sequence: TGTGCCAGCAGGACAGGGGATCGGGTAACCCTCCACTTT. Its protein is CASRTGDRVTLHF.

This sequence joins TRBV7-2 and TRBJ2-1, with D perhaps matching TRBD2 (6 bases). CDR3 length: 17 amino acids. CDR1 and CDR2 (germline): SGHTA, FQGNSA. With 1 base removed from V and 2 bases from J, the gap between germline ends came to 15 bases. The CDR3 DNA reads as TGTGCCAGCAGCTTAGTCCAAGGGCTAGCGCCCTACAATGAGCAGTTCTTC. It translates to CASSLVQGLAPYNEQFF. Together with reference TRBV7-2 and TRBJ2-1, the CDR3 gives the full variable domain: GAGVSQSPSNKVTEKGKDVELRCDPISGHTALYWYRQSLGQGLEFLIYFQGNSAPDKSGLPSDRFSAERTGGSVSTLTIQRTQQEDSAVYLCASSLVQGLAPYNEQFFGPGTRLTVL.

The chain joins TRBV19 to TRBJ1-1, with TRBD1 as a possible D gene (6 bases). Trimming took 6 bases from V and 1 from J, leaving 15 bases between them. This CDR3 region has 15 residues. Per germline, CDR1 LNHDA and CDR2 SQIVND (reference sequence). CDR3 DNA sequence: TGTGCCAGTAGGCAATCCAGGGGTGGGAACACTGAAGCTTTCTTT. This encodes CASRQSRGGNTEAFF.

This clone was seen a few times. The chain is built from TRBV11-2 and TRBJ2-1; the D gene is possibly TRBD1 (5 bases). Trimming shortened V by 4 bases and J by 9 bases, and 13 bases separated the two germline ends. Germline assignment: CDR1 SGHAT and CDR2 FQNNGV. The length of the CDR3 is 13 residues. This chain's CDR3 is CASSSLGVAEQFF. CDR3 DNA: TGTGCCAGCAGCTCATTAGGGGTGGCTGAGCAGTTCTTC.